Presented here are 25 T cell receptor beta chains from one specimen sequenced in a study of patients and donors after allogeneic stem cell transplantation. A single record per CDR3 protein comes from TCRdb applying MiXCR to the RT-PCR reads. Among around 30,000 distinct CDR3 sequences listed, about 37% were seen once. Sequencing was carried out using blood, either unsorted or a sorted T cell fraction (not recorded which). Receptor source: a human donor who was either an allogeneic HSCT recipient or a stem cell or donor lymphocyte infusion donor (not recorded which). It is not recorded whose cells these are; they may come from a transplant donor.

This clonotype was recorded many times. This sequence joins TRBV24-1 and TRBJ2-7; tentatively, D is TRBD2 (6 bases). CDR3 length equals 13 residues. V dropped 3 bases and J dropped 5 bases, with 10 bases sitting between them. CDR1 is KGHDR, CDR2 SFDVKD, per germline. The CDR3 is CATSDGTANEQYF. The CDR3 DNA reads TGTGCCACCAGTGATGGGACTGCTAACGAGCAGTACTTC.

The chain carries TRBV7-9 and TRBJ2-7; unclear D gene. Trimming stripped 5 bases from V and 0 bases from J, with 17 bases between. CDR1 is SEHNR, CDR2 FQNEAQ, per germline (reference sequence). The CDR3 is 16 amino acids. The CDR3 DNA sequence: TGTGCCAGCAGCACAATCGCTAATCTAGACTCCTACGAGCAGTACGTC. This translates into CASSTIANLDSYEQYV.

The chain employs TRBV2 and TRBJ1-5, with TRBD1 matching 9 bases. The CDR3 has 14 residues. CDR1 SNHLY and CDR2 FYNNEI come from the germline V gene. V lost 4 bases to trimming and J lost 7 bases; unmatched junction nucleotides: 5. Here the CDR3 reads CASSVTGGWQPQHF. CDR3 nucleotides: TGTGCCAGCAGTGTCACAGGGGGCTGGCAGCCCCAGCATTTT.

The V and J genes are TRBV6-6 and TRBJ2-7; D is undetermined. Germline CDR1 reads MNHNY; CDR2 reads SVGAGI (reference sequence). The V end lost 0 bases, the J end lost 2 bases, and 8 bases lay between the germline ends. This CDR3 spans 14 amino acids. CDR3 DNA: TGTGCCAGCAGTTACTCGCGCAGCCCCTACGAGCAGTACTTC. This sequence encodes CASSYSRSPYEQYF.

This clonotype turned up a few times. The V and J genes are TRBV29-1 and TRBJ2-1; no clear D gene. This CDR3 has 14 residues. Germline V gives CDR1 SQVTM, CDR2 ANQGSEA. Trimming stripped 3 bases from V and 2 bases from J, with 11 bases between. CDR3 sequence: CSVDPAGAYNEQFF. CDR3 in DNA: TGCAGCGTTGATCCCGCAGGAGCCTACAATGAGCAGTTCTTC.

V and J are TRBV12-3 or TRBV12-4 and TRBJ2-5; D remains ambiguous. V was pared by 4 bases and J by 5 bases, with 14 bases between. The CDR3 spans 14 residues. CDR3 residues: CASSSPWSQETQYF. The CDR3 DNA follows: TGTGCCAGCAGTTCCCCGTGGAGCCAGGAGACCCAGTACTTC.

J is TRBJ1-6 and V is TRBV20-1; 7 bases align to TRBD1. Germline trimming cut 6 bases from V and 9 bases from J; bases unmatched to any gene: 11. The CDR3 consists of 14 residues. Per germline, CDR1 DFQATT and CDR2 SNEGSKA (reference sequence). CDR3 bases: TGCAGTGCCCTACAGGGGCCATCGGGTTCACCCCTCCACTTT. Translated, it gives CSALQGPSGSPLHF.

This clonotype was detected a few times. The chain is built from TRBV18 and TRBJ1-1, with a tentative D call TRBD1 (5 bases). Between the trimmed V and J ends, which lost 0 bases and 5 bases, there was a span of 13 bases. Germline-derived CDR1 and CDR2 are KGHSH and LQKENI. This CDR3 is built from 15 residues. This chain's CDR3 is CASSPPGGTLTEAFF. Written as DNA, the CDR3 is TGTGCCAGCTCACCACCGGGGGGGACGTTGACTGAAGCTTTCTTT.

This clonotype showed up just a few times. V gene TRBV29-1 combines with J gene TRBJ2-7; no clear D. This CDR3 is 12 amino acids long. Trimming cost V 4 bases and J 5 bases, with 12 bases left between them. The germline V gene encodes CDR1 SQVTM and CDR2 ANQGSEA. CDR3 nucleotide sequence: TGCAGCGTTGCGCCGATTCGGGACGAGCAGTACTTC. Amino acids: CSVAPIRDEQYF.

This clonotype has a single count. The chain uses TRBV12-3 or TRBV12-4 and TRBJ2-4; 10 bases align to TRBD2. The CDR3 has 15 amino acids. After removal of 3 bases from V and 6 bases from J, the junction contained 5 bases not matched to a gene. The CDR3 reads CASSFQRGGTNIQYF. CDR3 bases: TGTGCCAGCAGTTTCCAGCGGGGGGGGACAAACATTCAGTACTTC.

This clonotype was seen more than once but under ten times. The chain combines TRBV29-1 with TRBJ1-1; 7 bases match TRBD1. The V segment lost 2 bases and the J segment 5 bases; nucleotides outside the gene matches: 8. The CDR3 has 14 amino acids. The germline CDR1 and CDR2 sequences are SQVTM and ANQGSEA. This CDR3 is CSVETQGEGTEAFF. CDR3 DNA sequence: TGCAGCGTTGAAACCCAGGGGGAGGGTACTGAAGCTTTCTTT.

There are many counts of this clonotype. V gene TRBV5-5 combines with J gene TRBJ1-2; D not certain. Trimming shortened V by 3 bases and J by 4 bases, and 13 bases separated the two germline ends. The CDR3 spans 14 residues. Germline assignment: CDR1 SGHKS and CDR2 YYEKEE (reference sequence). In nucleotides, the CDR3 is TGTGCCAGCAGCTATTCCCGAGGAATCTATGGCTACACCTTC. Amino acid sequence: CASSYSRGIYGYTF.

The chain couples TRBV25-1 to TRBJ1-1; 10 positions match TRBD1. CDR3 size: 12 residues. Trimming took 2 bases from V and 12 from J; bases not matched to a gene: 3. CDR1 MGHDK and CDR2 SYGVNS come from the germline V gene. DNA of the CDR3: TGTGCCAGCAGTGAAGGACAGGGGGTCCCTTTCTTT. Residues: CASSEGQGVPFF.

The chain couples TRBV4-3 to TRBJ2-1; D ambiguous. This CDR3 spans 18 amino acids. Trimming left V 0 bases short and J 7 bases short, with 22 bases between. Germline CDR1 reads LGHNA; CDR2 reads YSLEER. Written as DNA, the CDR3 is TGCGCCAGCAGCCAAGACCTCCCTCCTCGGGCCGAAGGAAATGAGCAGTTCTTC. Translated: CASSQDLPPRAEGNEQFF.

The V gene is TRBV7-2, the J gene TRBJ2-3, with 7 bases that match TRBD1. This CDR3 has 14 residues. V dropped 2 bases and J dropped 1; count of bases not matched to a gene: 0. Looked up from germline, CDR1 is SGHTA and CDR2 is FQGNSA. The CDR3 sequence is CASSLQGGTDTQYF. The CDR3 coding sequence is TGTGCCAGCAGCTTACAGGGGGGCACAGATACGCAGTATTTT. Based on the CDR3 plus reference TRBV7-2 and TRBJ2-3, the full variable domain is GAGVSQSPSNKVTEKGKDVELRCDPISGHTALYWYRQSLGQGLEFLIYFQGNSAPDKSGLPSDRFSAERTGGSVSTLTIQRTQQEDSAVYLCASSLQGGTDTQYFGPGTRLTVL.

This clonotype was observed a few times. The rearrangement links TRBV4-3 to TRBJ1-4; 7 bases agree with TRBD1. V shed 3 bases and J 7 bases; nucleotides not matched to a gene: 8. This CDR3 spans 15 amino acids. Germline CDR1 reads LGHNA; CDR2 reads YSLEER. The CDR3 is CASSQNTGEVEKLFF. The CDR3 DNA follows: TGCGCCAGCAGCCAGAATACAGGGGAGGTTGAAAAACTGTTTTTT.

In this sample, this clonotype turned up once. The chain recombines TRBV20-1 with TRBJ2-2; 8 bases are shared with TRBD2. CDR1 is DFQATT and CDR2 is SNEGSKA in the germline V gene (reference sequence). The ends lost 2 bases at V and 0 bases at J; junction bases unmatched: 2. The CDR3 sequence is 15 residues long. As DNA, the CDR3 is TGCAGTGCTAGACGGGGACTAGCGAACACCGGGGAGCTGTTTTTT. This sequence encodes CSARRGLANTGELFF.

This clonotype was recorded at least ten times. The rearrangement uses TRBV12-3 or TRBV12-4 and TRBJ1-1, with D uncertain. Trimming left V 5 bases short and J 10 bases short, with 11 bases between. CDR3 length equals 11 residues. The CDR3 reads CASSENWGAFF. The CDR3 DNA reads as TGTGCCAGCAGTGAGAATTGGGGAGCTTTCTTT.

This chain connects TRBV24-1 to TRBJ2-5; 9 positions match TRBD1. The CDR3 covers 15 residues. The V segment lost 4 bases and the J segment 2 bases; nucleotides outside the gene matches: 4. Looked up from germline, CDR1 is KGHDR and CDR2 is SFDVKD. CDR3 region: CATSELGQGQETQYF. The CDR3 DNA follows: TGTGCCACCAGTGAACTGGGACAGGGACAAGAGACCCAGTACTTC.

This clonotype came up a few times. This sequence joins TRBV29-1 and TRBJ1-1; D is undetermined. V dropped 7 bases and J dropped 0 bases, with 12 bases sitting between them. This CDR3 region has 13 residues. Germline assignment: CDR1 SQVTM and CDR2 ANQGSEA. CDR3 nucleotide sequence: TGCAGCGCTTCCTTAAGCATGAACACTGAAGCTTTCTTT. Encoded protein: CSASLSMNTEAFF.

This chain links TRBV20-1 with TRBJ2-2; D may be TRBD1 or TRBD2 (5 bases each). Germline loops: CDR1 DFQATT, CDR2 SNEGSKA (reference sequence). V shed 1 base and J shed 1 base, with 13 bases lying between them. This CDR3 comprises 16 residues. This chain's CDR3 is CSARGLGPGNTGELFF. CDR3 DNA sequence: TGCAGTGCTAGAGGGTTGGGACCAGGGAACACCGGGGAGCTGTTTTTT.

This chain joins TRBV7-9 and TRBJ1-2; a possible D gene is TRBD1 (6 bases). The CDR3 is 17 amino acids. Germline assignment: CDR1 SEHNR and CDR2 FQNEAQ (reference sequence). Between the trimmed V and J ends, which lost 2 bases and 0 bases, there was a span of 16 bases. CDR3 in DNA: TGTGCCAGCAGCTTACCAGACCGGGACATTGCTAACTATGGCTACACCTTC. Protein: CASSLPDRDIANYGYTF. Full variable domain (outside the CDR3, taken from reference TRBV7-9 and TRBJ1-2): DTGVSQNPRHKITKRGQNVTFRCDPISEHNRLYWYRQTLGQGPEFLTYFQNEAQLEKSRLLSDRFSAERPKGSFSTLEIQRTEQGDSAMYLCASSLPDRDIANYGYTFGSGTRLTVV.

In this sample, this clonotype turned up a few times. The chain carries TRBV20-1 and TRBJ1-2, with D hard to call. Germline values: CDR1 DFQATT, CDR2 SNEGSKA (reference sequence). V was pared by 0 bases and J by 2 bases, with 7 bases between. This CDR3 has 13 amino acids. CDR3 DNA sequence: TGCAGTGCTAGAGATCGCAAGAACTATGGCTACACCTTC. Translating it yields CSARDRKNYGYTF.

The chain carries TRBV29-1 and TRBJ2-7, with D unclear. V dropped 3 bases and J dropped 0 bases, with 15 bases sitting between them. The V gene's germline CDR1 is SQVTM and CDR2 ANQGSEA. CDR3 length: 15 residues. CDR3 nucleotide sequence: TGCAGCGTTGAGCCAGACACTTTTCCCTCCTACGAGCAGTACGTC. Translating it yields CSVEPDTFPSYEQYV.

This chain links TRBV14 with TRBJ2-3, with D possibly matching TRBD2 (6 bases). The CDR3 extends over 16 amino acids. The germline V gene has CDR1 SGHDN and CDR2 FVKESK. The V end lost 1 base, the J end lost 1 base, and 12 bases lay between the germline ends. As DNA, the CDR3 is TGTGCCAGCAGCCAAGTGGCGGGGTTGGGCACAGATACGCAGTATTTT. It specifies CASSQVAGLGTDTQYF.